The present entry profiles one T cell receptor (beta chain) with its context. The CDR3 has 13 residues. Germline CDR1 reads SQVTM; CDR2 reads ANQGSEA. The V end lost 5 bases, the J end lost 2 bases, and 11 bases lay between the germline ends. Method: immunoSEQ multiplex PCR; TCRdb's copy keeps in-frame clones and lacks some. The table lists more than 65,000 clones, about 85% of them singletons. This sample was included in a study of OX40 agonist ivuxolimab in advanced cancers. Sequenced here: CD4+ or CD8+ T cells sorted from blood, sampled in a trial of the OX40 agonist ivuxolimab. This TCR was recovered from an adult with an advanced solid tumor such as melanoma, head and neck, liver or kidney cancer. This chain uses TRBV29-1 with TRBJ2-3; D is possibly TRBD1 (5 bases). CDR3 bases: TGCAGCGTTATAGGGGTACTCACAGATACGCAGTATTTT. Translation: CSVIGVLTDTQYF.